Listed below are T cell receptor beta chains from one sample, sequenced in a study of intratumoral heterogeneity in liver cancer. Assay used: immunoSEQ multiplex PCR; TCRdb lists only in-frame clones, some missing. The top ten clones hold approximately 26% of a sample with over 3,500 clones, about 47% of them seen once. The starting material was tumor tissue, obtained before any cancer treatment. All receptors come from a man in his 70s with hepatocellular carcinoma. Each CDR3 is given with its conserved first and last residue. Each record gives: D gene, V gene, J gene, clone size, CDR3 protein, CDR3 DNA. A D gene is named only where the DNA matches it firmly. For some rows the clone size is stated as once, few or many, or as a class when expanded; others skip it.

NA,TRBV5-8,TRBJ2-1,medium-sized,CASSLGQSSYNEQFF,TGTGCCAGCAGCTTGGGGCAATCTTCCTACAATGAGCAGTTCTTC
NA,TRBV7-9,TRBJ2-4,medium-sized,CASSQDLKGDIQYF,TGTGCCAGCAGCCAGGATCTCAAGGGGGACATTCAGTACTTC
NA,TRBV15,TRBJ2-7,medium-sized,CATSRDPGAYEQYF,TGTGCCACCAGCAGAGACCCAGGGGCCTACGAGCAGTACTTC
TRBD2,TRBV7-3,TRBJ2-5,NA,CASSPGLAETQYF,TGTGCCAGCAGCCCAGGACTAGCGGAGACCCAGTACTTC
NA,TRBV9,TRBJ1-6,few,CASSVVPGENSPLHF,TGTGCCAGCAGCGTAGTTCCAGGGGAGAATTCACCCCTCCACTTT
TRBD1,TRBV28,TRBJ1-1,NA,CASSQRRTGNTEAFF,TGTGCCAGCAGTCAACGTCGGACAGGGAACACTGAAGCTTTCTTT
NA,TRBV7-9,TRBJ2-7,NA,CASSHSEGIYEQYF,TGTGCCAGCAGCCACTCCGAGGGAATCTACGAGCAGTACTTC
NA,TRBV28,TRBJ1-2,NA,CASSLGWAGAEGYTF,TGTGCCAGCAGTTTAGGGTGGGCGGGGGCGGAAGGCTACACCTTC
NA,TRBV12-3/TRBV12-4,TRBJ2-3,NA,CASSLTPDTQYF,TGTGCCAGCAGTTTAACCCCGGATACGCAGTATTTT
TRBD1,TRBV28,TRBJ1-1,NA,CASRTGDEGTNTEAFF,TGTGCCAGCCGGACAGGGGACGAGGGGACGAACACTGAAGCTTTCTTT
TRBD2,TRBV2,TRBJ2-1,few,CASPSGSYNEQFF,TGTGCCAGTCCTAGCGGCTCCTACAATGAGCAGTTCTTC
NA,TRBV7-2,TRBJ1-3,NA,CASSLSGQSGNTIYF,TGTGCCAGCAGCTTATCCGGTCAGTCTGGAAACACCATATATTTT
NA,TRBV5-1,TRBJ2-5,medium-sized,CASSLRGETQYF,TGCGCCAGCAGCTTGCGCGGGGAGACCCAGTACTTC
NA,TRBV10-3,TRBJ1-4,NA,CAISESGTGTPRYNEKLFF,TGTGCCATCAGTGAGTCGGGAACCGGGACACCTCGCTACAATGAAAAACTGTTTTTT
NA,TRBV4-1,TRBJ2-3,NA,CASSQLQGTYTQYF,TGCGCCAGCAGCCAACTACAGGGAACATATACGCAGTATTTT
NA,TRBV18,TRBJ2-3,NA,CASSPRRGLADTQYF,TGTGCCAGCTCACCACGGAGGGGCTTAGCAGATACGCAGTATTTT
NA,TRBV5-4,TRBJ2-1,NA,CASSLGGVAYNEQFF,TGTGCCAGCAGCTTAGGAGGGGTGGCCTACAATGAGCAGTTCTTC
TRBD1,TRBV5-5,TRBJ1-2,NA,CASSLDRAYGYTF,TGTGCCAGCAGCCTTGACAGGGCCTATGGCTACACCTTC
NA,TRBV24-1,TRBJ1-2,medium-sized,CATSDYTEVNYGYTF,TGTGCCACCAGTGACTATACAGAGGTTAACTATGGCTACACCTTC
NA,TRBV19,TRBJ1-1,few,CASRLGRTAEAFF,TGTGCCAGTAGACTCGGACGGACGGCTGAAGCTTTCTTT
NA,TRBV28,TRBJ2-1,large,CASGPAANNEQFF,TGTGCCAGCGGGCCCGCAGCGAACAATGAGCAGTTCTTC
TRBD1,TRBV6-5,TRBJ2-5,NA,CASSYSLGDSEETQYF,TGTGCCAGCAGTTACTCCCTCGGGGACAGTGAAGAGACCCAGTACTTC
NA,TRBV7-8,TRBJ1-1,medium-sized,CASTRTANTEAFF,TGTGCCAGCACTAGGACAGCGAACACTGAAGCTTTCTTT
NA,TRBV5-4,TRBJ2-3,NA,CASSQTGLTDTQYF,TGTGCCAGCAGCCAGACCGGACTCACAGATACGCAGTATTTT
NA,TRBV30,TRBJ1-5,NA,CAWSAGAAQPQHF,TGTGCCTGGAGTGCAGGGGCTGCGCAGCCCCAGCATTTT
NA,TRBV30,TRBJ1-3,NA,CAWSTPGGISGNTIYF,TGTGCCTGGAGCACCCCCGGGGGGATCTCTGGAAACACCATATATTTT
NA,TRBV4-3,TRBJ1-4,large,CASSQDWQGEKLFF,TGCGCCAGCAGCCAAGATTGGCAGGGAGAAAAACTGTTTTTT
NA,TRBV2,TRBJ1-1,medium-sized,CASSERGTGNTEAFF,TGTGCCAGCAGTGAACGGGGGACGGGGAACACTGAAGCTTTCTTT
NA,TRBV7-9,TRBJ1-2,medium-sized,CASSLGGGGGYTF,TGTGCCAGCAGCTTGGGTGGGGGCGGTGGCTACACCTTC
NA,TRBV2,TRBJ2-3,NA,CASSHLDSTDTQYF,TGTGCCAGCAGTCACCTCGACAGCACAGATACGCAGTATTTT
NA,TRBV4-1,TRBJ1-4,NA,CASSQEPTFSEKLFF,TGCGCCAGCAGCCAAGAGCCGACTTTTAGTGAAAAACTGTTTTTT
NA,TRBV19,TRBJ1-3,large,CASSPFWGSGNTIYF,TGTGCCAGTAGCCCCTTTTGGGGCTCTGGAAACACCATATATTTT
NA,TRBV4-1,TRBJ2-3,few,CASSRGQQDTQYF,TGCGCCAGCAGCCGGGGACAACAAGATACGCAGTATTTT
NA,TRBV9,TRBJ2-5,NA,CASSEGPGGGVETQYF,TGTGCCAGCAGCGAGGGCCCGGGGGGCGGAGTGGAGACCCAGTACTTC
NA,TRBV30,TRBJ2-5,NA,CAWPSAGHKTETQYF,TGTGCCTGGCCATCCGCGGGCCATAAAACGGAGACCCAGTACTTC
NA,TRBV5-1,TRBJ1-1,NA,CASSPFQGRGTEAFF,TGCGCCAGCAGCCCCTTCCAGGGGAGGGGCACTGAAGCTTTCTTT
NA,TRBV13,TRBJ1-1,NA,CASSLAAVLGTEAFF,TGTGCCAGCAGCTTAGCTGCGGTTTTGGGCACTGAAGCTTTCTTT
NA,TRBV11-3,TRBJ2-1,NA,CASSLDSGVNYNEQFF,TGTGCCAGCAGCTTAGATTCAGGGGTCAACTACAATGAGCAGTTCTTC
NA,TRBV6-5,TRBJ2-1,NA,CASNWDFWGNEQFF,TGTGCCAGCAACTGGGACTTCTGGGGGAATGAGCAGTTCTTC
NA,TRBV6-5,TRBJ1-5,NA,CASSYAGANNQPQHF,TGTGCCAGCAGTTACGCGGGGGCTAACAATCAGCCCCAGCATTTT
TRBD2,TRBV7-2,TRBJ2-3,NA,CASSRDYTDTQYF,TGTGCCAGCAGCCGGGACTACACAGATACGCAGTATTTT
NA,TRBV28,TRBJ2-6,NA,CASSPKIYGSPGANVLTF,TGTGCCAGCAGTCCAAAGATATATGGCTCTCCTGGGGCCAACGTCCTGACTTTC
NA,TRBV7-9,TRBJ1-1,NA,CASSPQGRAEAFF,TGTGCCAGCAGCCCGCAGGGGCGAGCTGAAGCTTTCTTT
NA,TRBV24-1,TRBJ2-2,NA,CATSERGANTGELFF,TGTGCCACAAGTGAGAGGGGGGCCAACACCGGGGAGCTGTTTTTT
NA,TRBV6-2/TRBV6-3,TRBJ1-4,NA,CASSYGRVGNEKLFF,TGTGCCAGCAGTTACGGCAGGGTGGGTAATGAAAAACTGTTTTTT